This T cell receptor (beta chain) was recovered during a study of cytomegalovirus exposure and HLA in healthy donors. Method: immunoSEQ multiplex PCR; TCRdb's copy keeps in-frame clones and lacks some. The sample lists 90,000 to 150,000 clones, roughly 88% occurring once. Notes on the study in general: Cytomegalovirus-associated TCR beta chains were listed, numbering some 150. The authors confirmed in vitro that a few CMV-associated chains were specific for CMV antigens.

A word on this clone: Its antigen is as yet unknown.

CDR3 length equals 14 residues. Germline assignment: CDR1 LNHDA and CDR2 SQIVND (reference sequence). After removal of 3 bases from V and 6 bases from J, the junction contained 7 bases not matched to a gene. Sequenced sample: PBMCs. The genes are TRBV19 and TRBJ2-7; 8 bases map to TRBD1. This clonotype was sampled from a man younger than 35 in good health and CMV-seronegative. CDR3 region: CASSIGQGGVEQYF. As DNA, the CDR3 is TGTGCCAGTAGTATTGGACAGGGAGGAGTCGAGCAGTACTTC. The variable domain in full, completed from reference TRBV19 and TRBJ2-7, reads DGGITQSPKYLFRKEGQNVTLSCEQNLNHDAMYWYRQDPGQGLRLIYYSQIVNDFQKGDIAEGYSVSREKKESFPLTVTSAQKNPTAFYLCASSIGQGGVEQYFGPGTRLTVT.